This T cell receptor (beta chain) was obtained from a study of T cells in Graves' hyperthyroidism and ophthalmopathy. Study in general: Once the initial diagnosis was made, peripheral blood was obtained before any treatment.

TCR beta CDR3 regions were amplified from RNA transcripts. With the HTBI primer set, the TCR CDR3 went through a first round of RT-PCR. Each CDR3 protein gets one entry after TCRdb re-called the multiplex PCR reads with MiXCR. The data show around 350,000 distinct CDR3 sequences, 17% seen once. This clonotype was seen just once. With 2 bases clipped from V and 6 bases from J, the junction kept 5 bases outside the gene matches. The CDR3 spans 14 residues. The germline CDR1 and CDR2 sequences are SGHTA and FQGNSA. Sample: blood. The rearrangement links TRBV7-2 to TRBJ2-7, with TRBD1 matching 9 bases. The origin of this receptor is a woman aged 30 to 39 with Graves' hyperthyroidism that later progressed to Graves' ophthalmopathy. The CDR3 nucleotides are TGTGCCAGCAGCTTATCCCGACAGGGGGGCGAGCAGTACTTC. It is translated as CASSLSRQGGEQYF.